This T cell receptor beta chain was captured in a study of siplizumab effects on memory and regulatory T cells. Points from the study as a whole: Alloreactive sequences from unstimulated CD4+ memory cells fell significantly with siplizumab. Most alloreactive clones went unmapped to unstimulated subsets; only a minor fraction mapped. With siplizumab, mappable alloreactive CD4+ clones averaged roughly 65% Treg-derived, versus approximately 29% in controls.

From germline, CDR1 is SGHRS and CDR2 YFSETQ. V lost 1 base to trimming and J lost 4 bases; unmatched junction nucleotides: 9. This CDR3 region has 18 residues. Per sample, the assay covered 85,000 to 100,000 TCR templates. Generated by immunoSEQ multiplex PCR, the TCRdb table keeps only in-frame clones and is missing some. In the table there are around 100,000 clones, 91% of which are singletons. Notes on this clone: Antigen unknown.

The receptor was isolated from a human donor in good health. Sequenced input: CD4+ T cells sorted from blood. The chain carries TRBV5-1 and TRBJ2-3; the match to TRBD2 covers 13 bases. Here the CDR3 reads CASSLTGTSGGASDTQYF. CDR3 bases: TGCGCCAGCAGCTTGACTGGAACTAGCGGGGGGGCGTCAGATACGCAGTATTTT.